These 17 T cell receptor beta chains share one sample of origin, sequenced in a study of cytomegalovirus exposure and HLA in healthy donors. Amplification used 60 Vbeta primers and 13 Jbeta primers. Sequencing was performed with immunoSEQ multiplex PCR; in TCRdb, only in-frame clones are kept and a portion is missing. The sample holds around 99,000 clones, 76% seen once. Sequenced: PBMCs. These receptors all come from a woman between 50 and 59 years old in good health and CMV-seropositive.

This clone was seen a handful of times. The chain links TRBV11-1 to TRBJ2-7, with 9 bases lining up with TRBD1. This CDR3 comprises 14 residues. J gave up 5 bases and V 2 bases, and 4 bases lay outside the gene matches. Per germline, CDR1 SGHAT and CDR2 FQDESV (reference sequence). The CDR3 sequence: CASSLTGGLNEQYF. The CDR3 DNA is TGTGCCAGCAGCTTAACAGGGGGCCTGAACGAGCAGTACTTC.

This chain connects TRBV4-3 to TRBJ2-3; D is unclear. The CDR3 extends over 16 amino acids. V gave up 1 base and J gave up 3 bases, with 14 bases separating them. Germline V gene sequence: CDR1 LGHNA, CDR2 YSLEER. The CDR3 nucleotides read TGCGCCAGCAGCCAAGGCGAGGCTGCCGGAACAGATACGCAGTATTTT. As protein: CASSQGEAAGTDTQYF.

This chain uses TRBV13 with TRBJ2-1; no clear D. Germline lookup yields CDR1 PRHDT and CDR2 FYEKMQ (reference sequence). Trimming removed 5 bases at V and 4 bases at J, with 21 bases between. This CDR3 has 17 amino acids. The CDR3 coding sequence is TGTGCCAGCAGCCCCCCCAGAGGTAAGCCTCGGTACAATGAGCAGTTCTTC. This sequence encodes CASSPPRGKPRYNEQFF.

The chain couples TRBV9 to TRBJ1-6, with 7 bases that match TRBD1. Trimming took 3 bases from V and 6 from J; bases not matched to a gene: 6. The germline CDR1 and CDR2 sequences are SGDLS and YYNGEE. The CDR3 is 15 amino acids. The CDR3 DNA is TGTGCCAGCAGCGCGGGACAGATTTCTAATTCACCCCTCCACTTT. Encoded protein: CASSAGQISNSPLHF.

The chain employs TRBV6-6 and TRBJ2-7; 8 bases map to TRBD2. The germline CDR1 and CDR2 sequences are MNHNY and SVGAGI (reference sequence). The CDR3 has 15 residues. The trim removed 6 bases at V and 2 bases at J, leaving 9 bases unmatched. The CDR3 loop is CASRKGLVEAYEQYF. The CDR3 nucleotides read TGTGCCAGCAGAAAGGGACTAGTCGAAGCCTACGAGCAGTACTTC.

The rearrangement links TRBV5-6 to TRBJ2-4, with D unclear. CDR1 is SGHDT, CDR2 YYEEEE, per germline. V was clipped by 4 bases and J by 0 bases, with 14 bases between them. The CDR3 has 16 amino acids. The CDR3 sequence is CASSPQVSLAKNIQYF. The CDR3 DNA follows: TGTGCCAGCAGCCCCCAGGTATCACTAGCCAAAAACATTCAGTACTTC.

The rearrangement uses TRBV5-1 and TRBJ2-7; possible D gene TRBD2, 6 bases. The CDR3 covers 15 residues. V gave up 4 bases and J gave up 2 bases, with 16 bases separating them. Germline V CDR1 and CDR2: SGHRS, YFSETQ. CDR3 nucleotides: TGCGCCAGCAGCCCCGGGGAGGCGACGGCCTACGAGCAGTACTTC. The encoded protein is CASSPGEATAYEQYF.

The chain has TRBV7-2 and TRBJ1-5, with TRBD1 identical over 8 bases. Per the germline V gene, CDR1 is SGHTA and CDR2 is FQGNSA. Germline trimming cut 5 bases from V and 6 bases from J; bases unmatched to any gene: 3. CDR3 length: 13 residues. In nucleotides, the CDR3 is TGTGCCAGCAGCCCGGACAGGGCTCAGCCCCAGCATTTT. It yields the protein CASSPDRAQPQHF.

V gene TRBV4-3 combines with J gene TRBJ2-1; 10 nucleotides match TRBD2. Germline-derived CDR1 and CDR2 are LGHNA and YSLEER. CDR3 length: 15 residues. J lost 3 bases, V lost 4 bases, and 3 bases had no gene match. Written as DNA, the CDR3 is TGCGCCAGCAGCCGCTGGACTAGCGGCTACAATGAGCAGTTCTTC. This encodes CASSRWTSGYNEQFF.

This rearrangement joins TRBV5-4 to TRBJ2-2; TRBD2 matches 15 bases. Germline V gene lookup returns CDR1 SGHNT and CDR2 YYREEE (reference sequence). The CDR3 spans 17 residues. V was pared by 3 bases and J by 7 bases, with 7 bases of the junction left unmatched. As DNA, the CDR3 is TGTGCCAGCAGCTCAAGGACTAGCGGGAGGGGTGACGGGGAGCTGTTTTTT. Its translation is CASSSRTSGRGDGELFF.

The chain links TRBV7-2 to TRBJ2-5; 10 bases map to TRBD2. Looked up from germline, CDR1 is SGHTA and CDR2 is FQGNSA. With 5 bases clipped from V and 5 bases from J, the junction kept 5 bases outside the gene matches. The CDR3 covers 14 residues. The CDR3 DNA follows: TGTGCCAGCAGCCCCCGACTAGCGGGCGAGACCCAGTACTTC. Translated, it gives CASSPRLAGETQYF.

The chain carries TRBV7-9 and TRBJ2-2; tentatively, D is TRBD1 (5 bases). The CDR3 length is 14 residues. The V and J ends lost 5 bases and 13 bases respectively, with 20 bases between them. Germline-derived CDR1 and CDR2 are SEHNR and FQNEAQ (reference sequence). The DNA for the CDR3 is TGTGCCAGCAGCCCCGGGTGGATGCAGGGCGTGCTGTTTTTT. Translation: CASSPGWMQGVLFF.

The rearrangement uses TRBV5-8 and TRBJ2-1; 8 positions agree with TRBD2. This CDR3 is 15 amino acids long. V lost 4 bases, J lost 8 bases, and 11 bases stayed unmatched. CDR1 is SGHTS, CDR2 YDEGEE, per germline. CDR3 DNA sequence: TGTGCCAGCAGCCCTCGGGGGGGGTCGATTTATGAGCAGTTCTTC. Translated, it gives CASSPRGGSIYEQFF.

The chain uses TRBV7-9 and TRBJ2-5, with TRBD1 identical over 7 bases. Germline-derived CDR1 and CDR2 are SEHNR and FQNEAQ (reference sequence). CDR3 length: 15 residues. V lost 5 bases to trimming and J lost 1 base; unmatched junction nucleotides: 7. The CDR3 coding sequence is TGTGCCAGCAGCCCAGCGACAGGGAGCCAAGAGACCCAGTACTTC. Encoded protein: CASSPATGSQETQYF. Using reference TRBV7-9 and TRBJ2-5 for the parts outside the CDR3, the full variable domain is DTGVSQNPRHKITKRGQNVTFRCDPISEHNRLYWYRQTLGQGPEFLTYFQNEAQLEKSRLLSDRFSAERPKGSFSTLEIQRTEQGDSAMYLCASSPATGSQETQYFGPGTRLLVL.

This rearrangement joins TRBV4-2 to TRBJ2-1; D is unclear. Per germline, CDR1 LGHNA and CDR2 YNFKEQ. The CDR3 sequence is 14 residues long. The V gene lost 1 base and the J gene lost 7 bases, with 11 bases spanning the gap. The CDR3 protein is CASSQGPSGNEQFF. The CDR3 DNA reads TGTGCCAGCAGCCAAGGGCCATCCGGGAATGAGCAGTTCTTC.

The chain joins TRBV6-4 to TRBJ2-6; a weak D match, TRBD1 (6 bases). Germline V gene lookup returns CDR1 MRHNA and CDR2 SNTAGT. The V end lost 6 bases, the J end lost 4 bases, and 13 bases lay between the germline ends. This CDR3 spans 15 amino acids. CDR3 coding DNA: TGTGCCAGCAGCCTCACAGGGATCGGGGCCAACGTCCTGACTTTC. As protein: CASSLTGIGANVLTF.

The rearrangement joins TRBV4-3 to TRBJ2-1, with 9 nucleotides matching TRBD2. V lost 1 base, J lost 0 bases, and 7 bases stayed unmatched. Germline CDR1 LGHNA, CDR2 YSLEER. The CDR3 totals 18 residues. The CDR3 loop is CASSQGIAGVSSYNEQFF. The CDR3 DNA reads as TGCGCCAGCAGCCAAGGTATAGCGGGAGTCAGCTCCTACAATGAGCAGTTCTTC.